The 9 T cell receptor beta chains reported below all come from one sample, sequenced in a study of memory CD4+ T cells and cytomegalovirus serostatus. The sort gate was single viable CD3+CD4+CD8-CD45RO+ cells for memory CD4+ T cells. Clones were sequenced by immunoSEQ multiplex PCR, and TCRdb holds only the in-frame ones, with some missing. Of about 61,000 clones in the sample, approximately 78% were seen once. The specimen was memory CD4+ T cells from blood. These receptors were collected from an adult in good health and CMV-seronegative.

The genes are TRBV11-3 and TRBJ2-7; 7 bases are shared with TRBD2. The germline CDR1 and CDR2 sequences are SGHNT and YENEEA. The CDR3 totals 13 residues. Germline trimming cut 5 bases from V and 5 bases from J; bases unmatched to any gene: 6. As DNA, the CDR3 is TGTGCCAGCAGCCCGGGGGGAGCGAACGAGCAGTACTTC. Its translation is CASSPGGANEQYF.

The chain joins TRBV5-4 to TRBJ2-4; 8 bases align to TRBD2. The CDR3 has 16 residues. Germline CDR1 is SGHNT and CDR2 is YYREEE (reference sequence). The junction had 6 bases not matched to a gene; V was cut back by 4 bases and J by 0 bases. In nucleotides, the CDR3 is TGTGCCAGCAGCAATAGCGGGACACTAGCCAAAAACATTCAGTACTTC. Its protein is CASSNSGTLAKNIQYF.

The rearrangement links TRBV25-1 to TRBJ2-7; unclear D gene. This CDR3 has 12 amino acids. CDR1 is MGHDK, CDR2 SYGVNS, per germline. V lost 1 base and J lost 6, with 7 bases in between. The DNA of the CDR3 is TGTGCCAGCAGTGAATTTAGTGGCGAGCAGTACTTC. It encodes CASSEFSGEQYF.

The rearrangement links TRBV6-5 to TRBJ2-5, with D perhaps matching TRBD1 (5 bases). Germline V lookup: CDR1 MNHEY, CDR2 SVGAGI. CDR3 length equals 14 residues. Trimming left V 5 bases short and J 5 bases short, with 15 bases between. CDR3 in DNA: TGTGCCAGCAGTCTCGGACACCCTGGGGAGACCCAGTACTTC. Its translation is CASSLGHPGETQYF.

The V gene is TRBV25-1, the J gene TRBJ2-1, with 7 bases fitting TRBD2. J gave up 2 bases and V 4 bases, and 5 bases lay outside the gene matches. The germline gives CDR1 MGHDK, CDR2 SYGVNS. This CDR3 has 15 residues. CDR3 sequence reads: CASSVPSGPYNEQFF. CDR3 nucleotides: TGTGCCAGCAGTGTCCCTAGCGGACCCTACAATGAGCAGTTCTTC.

V is TRBV28 and J is TRBJ1-5; TRBD1 is a possible D gene (5 bases). CDR1 and CDR2 from the germline V gene are MDHEN and SYDVKM. Trimming stripped 11 bases from V and 3 bases from J, with 26 bases between. This CDR3 has 17 residues. As DNA, the CDR3 is TGTGCCTCCAAGAGGGGTAGACTATTCGTTTTCAATCAGCCCCAGCATTTT. Translating it yields CASKRGRLFVFNQPQHF.

This clone was seen a handful of times. The chain links TRBV7-4 to TRBJ1-5; D not certain. This CDR3 spans 15 amino acids. With 5 bases removed from V and 6 bases from J, the gap between germline ends came to 17 bases. Germline-derived CDR1 and CDR2 are SGHVT and SQSDAQ. The CDR3 region has the DNA TGTGCCAGCAGCCCCTGCTGGGTTCCAGGTCAGCCCCAGCATTTT. Translating it yields CASSPCWVPGQPQHF.

This chain uses TRBV10-1 with TRBJ2-3; TRBD1 matches 9 bases. The germline V gene encodes CDR1 WNHNN and CDR2 SYGVQD (reference sequence). The junction had 9 bases not matched to a gene; V was cut back by 3 bases and J by 2 bases. This CDR3 is 17 amino acids long. The CDR3 DNA sequence: TGCGCCAGCAGTGAAAATCTCGGACAGGGGCCCACAGATACGCAGTATTTT. Translated, it gives CASSENLGQGPTDTQYF.

The chain employs TRBV6-9 and TRBJ2-3; 9 bases align to TRBD1. CDR1 is MNHGY and CDR2 is SVAAGI in the germline V gene. V was clipped by 5 bases and J by 3 bases; unmatched bases: 9. The CDR3 is made up of 16 amino acids. CDR3 in amino acids: CASSAPGQGTTDTQYF. The CDR3 bases are TGTGCCAGCAGTGCCCCGGGACAGGGTACGACAGATACGCAGTATTTT.